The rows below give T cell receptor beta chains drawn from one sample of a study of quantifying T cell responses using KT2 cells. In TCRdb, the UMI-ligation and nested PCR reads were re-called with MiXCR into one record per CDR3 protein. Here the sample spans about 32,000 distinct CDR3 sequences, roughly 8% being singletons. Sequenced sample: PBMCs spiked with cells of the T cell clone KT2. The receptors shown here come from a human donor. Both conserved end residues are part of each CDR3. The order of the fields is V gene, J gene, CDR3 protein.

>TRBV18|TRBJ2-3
CASSRTDTQYF
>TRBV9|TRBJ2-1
CASSRSGLAVPNEQFF
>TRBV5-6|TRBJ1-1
CASSLEGANTEAFF
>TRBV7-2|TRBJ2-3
CASSLWASTDTQYF
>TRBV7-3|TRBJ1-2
CASSGRQGDGYTF
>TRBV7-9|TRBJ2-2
CASSLNSRGSGELFF
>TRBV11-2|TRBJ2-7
CASSPTSGMTYEQYF
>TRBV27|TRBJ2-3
CASSLDRQGAGDTQYF
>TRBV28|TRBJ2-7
CASQLPGQGFSEQYF
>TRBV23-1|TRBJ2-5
CASSEWGGSRQETQYF
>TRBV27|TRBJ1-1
CAIGTGVTEAFF
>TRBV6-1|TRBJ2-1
CAAIRIQGERQFF
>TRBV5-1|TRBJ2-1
CASSASFNEQFF